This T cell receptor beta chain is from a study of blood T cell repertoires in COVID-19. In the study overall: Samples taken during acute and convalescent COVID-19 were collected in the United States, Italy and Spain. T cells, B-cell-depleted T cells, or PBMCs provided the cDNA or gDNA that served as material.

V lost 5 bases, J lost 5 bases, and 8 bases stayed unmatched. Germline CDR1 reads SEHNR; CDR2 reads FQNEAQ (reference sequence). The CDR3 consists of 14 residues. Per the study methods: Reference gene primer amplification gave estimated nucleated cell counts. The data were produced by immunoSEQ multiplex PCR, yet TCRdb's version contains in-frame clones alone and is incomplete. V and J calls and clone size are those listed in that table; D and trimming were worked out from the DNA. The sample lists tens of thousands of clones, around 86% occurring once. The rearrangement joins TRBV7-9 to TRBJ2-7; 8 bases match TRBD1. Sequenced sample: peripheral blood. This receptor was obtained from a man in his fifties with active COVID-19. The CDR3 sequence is CASSPRTGPNEQYF. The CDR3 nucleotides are TGTGCCAGCAGCCCCCGGACAGGGCCCAACGAGCAGTACTTC.